This TCR beta chain was sequenced for a study of control samples from healthy donors and cancer patients. Some clones are missing from TCRdb's copy, which holds only in-frame ones; the method was immunoSEQ multiplex PCR. The sample lists about 150,000 clones; 90% to 95% were seen once. CDR1 is SGHDT, CDR2 YYEEEE, per germline. The V and J ends lost 4 bases and 3 bases, in that order; junction bases with no gene match: 10. The CDR3 covers 16 residues. The sequenced sample was blood. The gene calls are TRBV5-6 and TRBJ2-3; TRBD1 aligns across 8 bases. This TCR derives from a man aged 35-49 years in good health. The CDR3: CASSRWGRGQTDTQYF. CDR3 in DNA: TGTGCCAGCAGCCGTTGGGGCAGGGGGCAAACAGATACGCAGTATTTT.